This TCR beta chain was identified during a study of cytomegalovirus exposure and HLA in healthy donors. Whole-study results and caveats: A later analysis, which compared TCR beta chains of equal frequency, found the HLA-associated ones more clonally expanded. Judged likely to be a sequencing artifact was a cluster of highly shared sequence variants. CMV serostatus stood as the only immune exposure information on hand.

There were likely unrecorded immune exposures, though donors were nominally healthy when sampled. Primers for the PCR totalled 60 Vbeta and 13 Jbeta. The method was immunoSEQ multiplex PCR; TCRdb's version includes in-frame clones alone and lacks a portion of them. The top ten clones hold less than 0.25% of a sample with more than 100,000 clones, approximately 84% of them seen once. CDR3 length equals 17 residues. With respect to this clone: Its matching antigen is unknown.

Source material: PBMCs. The gene calls are TRBV21-1 and TRBJ2-2; the D call of TRBD2 is as the table states it, not checked on the DNA. TRBV21-1 is labeled a pseudogene. This TCR came from a man aged 50 to 60 in good health and CMV-seronegative. In DNA, the CDR3 is TGTGCCAGCAGCAAATGGAGGGGCGGGCAGAACACCGGGGAGCTGTTTTTT. It is translated as CASSKWRGGQNTGELFF.